The clone carrying this T cell receptor beta chain was counted a few times. The antigen is unknown. The record originates from a study of T-cell memory formation after mild COVID-19. Study-level information: There were largely donor-specific TCR clusters.

Overall study results and limits: Clones shrinking from day 15 to 85 showed even CD4/CD8 mixes; later expanders tilted CD4+.

The CDR3 spans 15 residues. V trimming: 4 bases; J trimming: 4 bases; junction bases outside the gene matches: 7. The V gene's germline CDR1 is KGHDR and CDR2 SFDVKD. In TCRdb, the 5' RACE reads were re-called with MiXCR into one record per CDR3 protein. In the table there are 150,000 to 200,000 distinct CDR3 sequences, roughly 17% of which are singletons. This receptor was obtained from an adult woman who had mild COVID-19 (a few samples of this study predate the infection). Cell type and time point are not known. Sequenced: PBMCs or a T cell subset sorted from them (not recorded which). This rearrangement joins TRBV24-1 to TRBJ2-7; 9 bases agree with TRBD1. The CDR3 coding sequence is TGTGCCACCAGTGACCCAGGGACAGGGCGGTACGAGCAGTACTTC. Protein sequence: CATSDPGTGRYEQYF.